This TCR beta chain is drawn from a study of T cells after yellow fever vaccination. Study outcomes and limitations: Overall, a small share of clonotypes was seen in both CD4 and CD8 compartments. A large majority of primary-vaccination clones showed up again after the booster (approximately 95% CD4, around 90% CD8). The secondary response peaked faster, at day 5 versus 15, but was weaker.

Trimming took off 1 base at V and 6 bases at J, with 8 bases between the two ends. The germline V gene encodes CDR1 SGHTA and CDR2 FQGNSA. This CDR3 comprises 13 residues. This clonotype was observed many times. Antigen: not known. Template-switching 5'RACE yielded the TCR cDNA; a universal primer site and UMIs were added in the process. One entry per CDR3 protein, called by TCRdb with MiXCR from the 5' RACE reads. This table has about 240,000 distinct CDR3 sequences, about 3.5% appearing once. This TCR was sampled from a man between 18 and 29 years old who received the YFV17D yellow fever vaccine. Sample: PBMCs, taken 15 days after the yellow fever booster vaccination. The chain uses TRBV7-2 and TRBJ2-3; D gene ambiguous. CDR3 coding DNA: TGTGCCAGCAGCTTAGTCCCGCGGGATACGCAGTATTTT. Amino acids: CASSLVPRDTQYF.